A single sample is the source of the 13 T cell receptor beta chains below, sequenced in a study of CD8 T cells in ankylosing spondylitis. Study-wide findings and caveats: Apparently characteristic of ankylosing spondylitis blood was a TCR beta motif (eight highly homologous variants).

A single record per CDR3 protein comes from TCRdb applying MiXCR to the 5' RACE reads. The repertoire holds a few hundred thousand distinct CDR3 sequences, with 20% to 25% as singletons. No antigens are known for them. The source material was blood, either unsorted or a sorted T cell fraction (not recorded which). The receptors here all came from a male donor with ankylosing spondylitis.

This clonotype has a count of ten or more. This sequence joins TRBV6-5 and TRBJ1-4, with D unclear. Trimming left V 5 bases short and J 8 bases short, with 21 bases between. CDR1 and CDR2 from the germline V gene are MNHEY and SVGAGI. The CDR3 has 16 residues. This CDR3 is CASSPSWAGGQEKLFF. In DNA, the CDR3 is TGTGCCAGCAGTCCCTCGTGGGCAGGAGGGCAAGAAAAACTGTTTTTT.

This clonotype was observed a few times. The rearrangement joins TRBV29-1 to TRBJ2-7, with TRBD2 matching 11 bases. Germline lookup yields CDR1 SQVTM and CDR2 ANQGSEA. This CDR3 contains 13 residues. V dropped 4 bases and J dropped 8; count of bases not matched to a gene: 7. The CDR3 is CSVAQTSGTKQYF. The CDR3 DNA is TGCAGCGTTGCCCAGACTAGCGGGACTAAGCAGTACTTC.

This clonotype was counted between two and nine times. The V call is TRBV5-1, the J call TRBJ2-7; D not certain. V dropped 0 bases and J dropped 0 bases, with 7 bases sitting between them. This CDR3 has 14 residues. Looked up from germline, CDR1 is SGHRS and CDR2 is YFSETQ. The CDR3 reads CASSLVPGSYEQYF. Here the CDR3 DNA reads TGCGCCAGCAGCTTGGTACCAGGCTCCTACGAGCAGTACTTC.

The chain combines TRBV20-1 with TRBJ2-1; D may match TRBD1 or TRBD2 (5 bases each). Germline CDR1 DFQATT, CDR2 SNEGSKA (reference sequence). Trimming removed 4 bases at V and 4 bases at J, with 17 bases between. CDR3 size: 15 residues. CDR3 sequence reads: CSATNGATPYNEQFF. CDR3 bases: TGCAGTGCTACGAACGGGGCCACGCCTTACAATGAGCAGTTCTTC.

As regards this clonotype: One base away lies a much larger clone, so this may be a sequencing read error. The chain uses TRBV11-2 and TRBJ2-3; D ambiguous. Germline loops: CDR1 SGHAT, CDR2 FQNNGV. CDR3 length: 12 amino acids. The V and J ends lost 4 bases and 4 bases respectively, with 6 bases between them. CDR3 bases: TGTGCCAGCAGCTCCTCCCCAGATACGCAGTATTTT. Translation gives CASSSSPDTQYF. Full variable domain (rest looked up from reference TRBV11-2 and TRBJ2-3): EAGVAQSPRYKIIEKRQSVAFWCNPISGHATLYWYQQILGQGPKLLIQFQNNGVVDDSQLPKDRFSAERLKGVDSTLKIQPAKLEDSAVYLCASSSSPDTQYFGPGTRLTVL.

This clonotype has just a few counts. The chain links TRBV5-1 to TRBJ1-4; tentatively, D is TRBD1 (6 bases). CDR1 and CDR2 from the germline V gene are SGHRS and YFSETQ. V was clipped by 6 bases and J by 8 bases, with 26 bases between them. The CDR3 loop spans 17 amino acids. CDR3 nucleotide sequence: TGCGCCAGCACCTCCCTCGGGGGACACCCTCACTTAGAAAAACTGTTTTTT. Encoded protein: CASTSLGGHPHLEKLFF.

V and J are TRBV5-1 and TRBJ2-5, with D possibly called TRBD1 or TRBD2 (5 bases each). The CDR3 totals 15 residues. V dropped 3 bases and J dropped 4 bases, with 16 bases sitting between them. Germline V lookup: CDR1 SGHRS, CDR2 YFSETQ. CDR3 in amino acids: CASSSVGAGTETQYF. The CDR3, as DNA: TGCGCCAGCAGCTCGGTCGGGGCAGGGACAGAGACCCAGTACTTC.

In its sample, this clonotype was seen many times. The chain links TRBV10-3 to TRBJ2-5; either TRBD1 or TRBD2 may fit D (5 bases each). Looked up from germline, CDR1 is ENHRY and CDR2 is SYGVKD. V was trimmed by 4 bases and J by 1 base, leaving 16 bases between them. The CDR3 consists of 16 residues. The CDR3: CAISGSSAGSQETQYF. CDR3 coding DNA: TGTGCCATCAGTGGTTCTTCGGCAGGGAGCCAAGAGACCCAGTACTTC.

This clonotype has a handful of counts. V is TRBV9 and J is TRBJ2-2; 8 bases are a match to TRBD1. CDR1 and CDR2 (germline): SGDLS, YYNGEE. The CDR3 loop spans 14 amino acids. V was clipped by 7 bases and J by 3 bases; unmatched bases: 5. The DNA for the CDR3 is TGTGCCAGCTCCTACAGGGGGGACACCGGGGAGCTGTTTTTT. This encodes CASSYRGDTGELFF.

V is TRBV20-1 and J is TRBJ1-2; D is possibly TRBD1 (5 bases). Germline lookup yields CDR1 DFQATT and CDR2 SNEGSKA (reference sequence). V lost 0 bases to trimming and J lost 3 bases, with 8 bases between them. The CDR3 totals 13 residues. CDR3 coding DNA: TGCAGTGCTAGAGATGGGGACTACTATGGCTACACCTTC. This translates into CSARDGDYYGYTF.

This chain joins TRBV29-1 and TRBJ1-2; D is ambiguous. CDR3 length equals 13 residues. The ends were cut back, 1 base at V and 3 bases at J, with 9 bases in the middle. Germline V lookup: CDR1 SQVTM, CDR2 ANQGSEA. Here the CDR3 reads CSVEGGSDYGYTF. Here the CDR3 DNA reads TGCAGCGTTGAAGGCGGCAGCGACTATGGCTACACCTTC.

The rearrangement joins TRBV28 to TRBJ2-7; 11 bases match TRBD1. Germline loops: CDR1 MDHEN, CDR2 SYDVKM. The V segment lost 6 bases and the J segment 11 bases; nucleotides outside the gene matches: 9. This CDR3 contains 13 residues. The CDR3 DNA is TGTGCCAGCAGCCTTCCGGGACAGGGGGACAAGTACTTC. This codes for CASSLPGQGDKYF.

This clonotype was counted a few times. V usage is TRBV20-1 and J usage is TRBJ2-3; 10 bases are a match to TRBD2. Germline loops: CDR1 DFQATT, CDR2 SNEGSKA (reference sequence). Unmatched junction bases numbered 11, after V lost 3 bases and J lost 8 bases. The CDR3 spans 15 residues. The DNA for the CDR3 is TGCAGTGCTAGCCCGGGACTAGCGCGTAGGGGTACGCAGTATTTT. The encoded protein is CSASPGLARRGTQYF.